These T cell receptor beta chains were read from a single sample in a study of human T cells and chemical hapten exposure. TCRdb recomputed calls from the RACE reads with MiXCR, one row per CDR3 protein. The sample shows some 39,000 distinct CDR3 sequences, less than 8.5% of them seen only once. The sequenced sample was whole blood, obtained in connection with sensitization to the hapten diphenylcyclopropenone (DPC). Receptor source: a woman in her forties or fifties with alopecia areata. Some clones in this sample may be carry-over from other donors' samples. Both conserved end residues are part of each CDR3. A D gene is named only where the DNA matches it firmly. Size is omitted from some rows. Given values are once, few, many or a class for expanded clones.

CDR3 DNA | CDR3 protein | J gene | clone size | V gene | D gene
TGTGCCACCAGTGAATCCACAGATACGCAGTATTTT | CATSESTDTQYF | TRBJ2-3 | few | TRBV24-1 | .
TGTGCCAGCAGCCTGGCAGGGGGCGTCTCTGAAGCTTTCTTT | CASSLAGGVSEAFF | TRBJ1-1 | many | TRBV3-1 | TRBD1
TGTGCCAGCAGCGTAGCGGAGGATACGCAGTATTTT | CASSVAEDTQYF | TRBJ2-3 | . | TRBV9 | .
TGTGCCAGCAGCTTAGGGGGCGTTGTAGCCAAAAACATTCAGTACTTC | CASSLGGVVAKNIQYF | TRBJ2-4 | many | TRBV7-9 | .
TGTGCCAGCAGGAAGGCCTCCGGGACAGGGACCTATGGCTACACCTTC | CASRKASGTGTYGYTF | TRBJ1-2 | many | TRBV6-1 | TRBD1
TGTGCCAGCAGCTTTTCCCTCGGACTAGCGGGAGGGTCGGGGAACACCGGGGAGCTGTTTTTT | CASSFSLGLAGGSGNTGELFF | TRBJ2-2 | many | TRBV7-2 | TRBD2
TGTGCCAGCAGTCCGGGGGTCTCTGGGGCCAACGTCCTGACTTTC | CASSPGVSGANVLTF | TRBJ2-6 | many | TRBV12-3/TRBV12-4 | .
TGTGCCAGCAGCTTCACAGAAAGCTCCTACAATGAGCAGTTCTTC | CASSFTESSYNEQFF | TRBJ2-1 | many | TRBV5-5 | .
TGTGCCAGCAGCCCGAGACATGCGCTCCAAGAGACCCAGTACTTC | CASSPRHALQETQYF | TRBJ2-5 | few | TRBV7-8 | .
TGTGCCAGTAGGGACAGGGGAACCTCCGAGCAGTACTTC | CASRDRGTSEQYF | TRBJ2-7 | . | TRBV19 | TRBD1
TGCAGTGCTGGAGGGACAGGGGGCGCCCTGAACACTGAAGCTTTCTTT | CSAGGTGGALNTEAFF | TRBJ1-1 | many | TRBV20-1 | TRBD1
TGCAGCGTTAGTCGTGGCGACAATCAGCCCCAGCATTTT | CSVSRGDNQPQHF | TRBJ1-5 | many | TRBV29-1 | .
TGTGCCAGCAGCTCTCAGGTTAGCAATCAGCCCCAGCATTTT | CASSSQVSNQPQHF | TRBJ1-5 | many | TRBV11-2 | .
TGTGCCAGCAGCCATAGGACTAGCGGGAACCACGAGCAGTACTTC | CASSHRTSGNHEQYF | TRBJ2-7 | few | TRBV6-2/TRBV6-3 | TRBD2
TGTGCCAGCACCTGGACCGGGACAGGGGGCCGGAACATTCAGTACTTC | CASTWTGTGGRNIQYF | TRBJ2-4 | many | TRBV12-3/TRBV12-4 | TRBD1
TGCGCCAGCAGCTTGATCTCCGGGACCTCCACCGGGGAGCTGTTTTTT | CASSLISGTSTGELFF | TRBJ2-2 | few | TRBV5-1 | .
TGCAGTGCTCCTGCTAACTATGGCTACACCTTC | CSAPANYGYTF | TRBJ1-2 | few | TRBV20-1 | .
TGCGCCAGCAGTGAGTCGAAGGCTAGCGGGAGGTATGAGCAGTTCTTC | CASSESKASGRYEQFF | TRBJ2-1 | many | TRBV10-1 | TRBD2
TGTGCCAGCAGCGATCCGGGACAGGCTTCCTACGAGCAGTACTTC | CASSDPGQASYEQYF | TRBJ2-7 | many | TRBV7-9 | TRBD1
TGCGCCAGCAGCACCCTAGCGGGAGGGTACGATACGCAGTATTTT | CASSTLAGGYDTQYF | TRBJ2-3 | few | TRBV5-1 | TRBD2
TGTGCCAGTAGTATCCCCCCGAGCCATGAGCAGTTCTTC | CASSIPPSHEQFF | TRBJ2-1 | many | TRBV19 | .
TGTGCCACCAGTGCGGATGTGAGCAATCAGCCCCAGCATTTT | CATSADVSNQPQHF | TRBJ1-5 | many | TRBV24-1 | .
TGCGCCAGCAGCCAAGATCTGGGGGCGGATACGCAGTATTTT | CASSQDLGADTQYF | TRBJ2-3 | many | TRBV4-3 | .
TGTGCCAGCAGTTCAGGTCGGACACCGAACACTGAAGCTTTCTTT | CASSSGRTPNTEAFF | TRBJ1-1 | many | TRBV11-2 | .
TGTGCCAGCAGTGGAGCCTCGCACTCCTACGAGCAGTACTTC | CASSGASHSYEQYF | TRBJ2-7 | many | TRBV2 | .
TGCAGTGCTAGAGATGGAGGGGATACGCAGTATTTT | CSARDGGDTQYF | TRBJ2-3 | many | TRBV20-1 | .
TGTGCCAGCAGTTACGATTCTGGAGCCTACGAGCAGTACTTC | CASSYDSGAYEQYF | TRBJ2-7 | many | TRBV6-2/TRBV6-3 | .
TGTGCCGACGGGGACTTGAGCACAGATACGCAGTATTTT | CADGDLSTDTQYF | TRBJ2-3 | few | TRBV12-3/TRBV12-4 | .
TGCGCCAGCAGCTTGAGATTGAACACTGAAGCTTTCTTT | CASSLRLNTEAFF | TRBJ1-1 | . | TRBV5-1 | .
TGCGCCAGCAAGCCGGGGGGCTCCTACAATGAGCAGTTCTTC | CASKPGGSYNEQFF | TRBJ2-1 | many | TRBV4-3 | TRBD2
TGTGCCAGCAGTGAAGCGAACCTACTCCACAGAACAGATACGCAGTATTTT | CASSEANLLHRTDTQYF | TRBJ2-3 | . | TRBV2 | .
TGTGCCATCAGTGAGTCTTACCCGGACAGGGTAGTCCAAGAGACCCAGTACTTC | CAISESYPDRVVQETQYF | TRBJ2-5 | many | TRBV10-3 | TRBD1
TGTGCCAGCAGCTCCGGACTAGCGGGAGTTTACAATGAGCAGTTCTTC | CASSSGLAGVYNEQFF | TRBJ2-1 | . | TRBV6-6 | TRBD2
TGCAGTGCCAGTCTGTCTCTTTCGGGGGGCACAGATACGCAGTATTTT | CSASLSLSGGTDTQYF | TRBJ2-3 | . | TRBV20-1 | .
TGCAGTGCTAGAGCCTACGGCGGGGCCTACGAGCAGTACTTC | CSARAYGGAYEQYF | TRBJ2-7 | many | TRBV20-1 | .
TGTGCCAGCAGTTACGGTCTAGCGGGAACGGATACGCAGTATTTT | CASSYGLAGTDTQYF | TRBJ2-3 | many | TRBV6-5 | TRBD2